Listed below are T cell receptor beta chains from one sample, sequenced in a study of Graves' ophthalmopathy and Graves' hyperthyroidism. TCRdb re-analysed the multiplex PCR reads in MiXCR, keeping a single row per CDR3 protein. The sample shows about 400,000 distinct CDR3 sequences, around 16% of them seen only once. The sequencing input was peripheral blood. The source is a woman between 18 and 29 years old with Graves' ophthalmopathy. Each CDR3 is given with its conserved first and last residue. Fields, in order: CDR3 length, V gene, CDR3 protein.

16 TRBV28 CANRDWGTEGNQPQHF
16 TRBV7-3 CASSLRDRAYTGELFF
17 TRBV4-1 CASSQELLTSGHYEQYF
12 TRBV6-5 CASSYDSSGYTF
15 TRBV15 CATSRGDRDGIEAFF
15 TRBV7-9 CASSLGWGVGHEQYF
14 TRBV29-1 CSVQGLGNTGELFF
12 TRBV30 CAWTDPGTEAFF
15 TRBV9 CASSPHGGMNTEAFF
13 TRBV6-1 CASSEGRAYGYTF
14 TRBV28 CASSLTTPGNTIYF
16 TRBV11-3 CASSLGPVGGGYEQYF
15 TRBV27 CASRDVAGGPEEQYF
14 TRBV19 CASSITGASYEQYF
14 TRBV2 CASSDGSFNSPLHF
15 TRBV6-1 CASSEGRQGSYEQYF
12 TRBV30 CACKTGGDGYTF
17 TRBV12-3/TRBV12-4 CASSTIGGRLSSYGYTF
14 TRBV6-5 CASSYSTGRETQYF
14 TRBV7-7 CASSSRVMGETQYF
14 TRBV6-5 CASSYLAGEWSQYF
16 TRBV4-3 CASSRGTSGGIWEQYF
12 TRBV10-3 CAISQDSRTSAF
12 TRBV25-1 CASRRGSGEQYF
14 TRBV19 CPPGDQDCHTEAFF
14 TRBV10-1 CASSEWTGGREQYF
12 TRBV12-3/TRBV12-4 CASSWDRATQYF
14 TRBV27 CASSSSRDGYEQYF
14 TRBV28 CASSLISSSYEQYF
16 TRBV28 CASSFLLAGGRNEQYF
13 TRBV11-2 CASSVQVPYEQYF
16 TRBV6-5 CASSYPPGGVNTEAFF
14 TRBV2 CASSERAGYQPQHF
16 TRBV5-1 CASSLRRTDQRWPAFF
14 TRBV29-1 CSLWSGLQDTEAFF
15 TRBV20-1 CSARVLAGYTGELFF
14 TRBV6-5 CASSYGTGLYGYTF
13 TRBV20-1 CSAIAGHSYEQYF
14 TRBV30 CAWNWPSPSTEAFF
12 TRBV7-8 CASSRGAETQYF
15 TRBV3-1 CASSQDHGSTYEQYF
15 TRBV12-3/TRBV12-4 CASSLIALAHYGYTF
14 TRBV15 CATSRDLAGTGAFF
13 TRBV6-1 CAGGLAGVETQYF
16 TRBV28 CASRSLLSGTPYEQYF
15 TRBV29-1 CSVLRSGDGTYGYTF
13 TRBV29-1 CSVDKGGVDGYTF
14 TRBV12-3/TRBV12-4 CASSFTFMNTEAFF
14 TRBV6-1 CASSGTGPTTEAFF
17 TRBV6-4 CASRRRTGGADTGELFF
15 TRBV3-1 CASSQEGSLRNTIYF
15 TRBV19 CASSASSAISETQYF